This T cell receptor (beta chain) came from a study of cytomegalovirus exposure and HLA in healthy donors. Clones were read by immunoSEQ multiplex PCR, and TCRdb kept only the in-frame ones, dropping some. The sample consists of under 200,000 clones, around 92% of them appearing once. J was trimmed by 5 bases and V by 4 bases; bases with no gene match: 4. This CDR3 is 13 amino acids long. Per germline, CDR1 ENHRY and CDR2 SYGVKD. What was sequenced was PBMCs. The rearrangement links TRBV10-3 to TRBJ2-7; 8 bases align to TRBD1. The clonotype comes from a man aged 18 to 30 in good health and CMV-seropositive. The CDR3 region has the DNA TGTGCCATCAGTGTACAGGGGGAAAACGAGCAGTACTTC. Translated: CAISVQGENEQYF.